This T cell receptor (beta chain) was obtained from a study of OX40 agonist ivuxolimab in advanced cancers. Repertoires were generated with immunoSEQ multiplex PCR, while TCRdb's copy carries only in-frame clones and drops some. The sample gives 20,000 to 25,000 clones, 84% of which show up once; around 16% is in the top ten. The sequence was obtained from an adult with an advanced solid tumor such as melanoma, head and neck, liver or kidney cancer. The sample in question was CD4+ or CD8+ T cells sorted from blood, obtained in a trial of the OX40 agonist ivuxolimab.

The CDR3 bases are TGTGCCAGCAGCCCGGGTGACGAGCAGTACTTC. This sequence encodes CASSPGDEQYF. V usage is TRBV2 and J usage is TRBJ2-7; D is undetermined. Germline V CDR1 and CDR2: SNHLY, FYNNEI. V shed 6 bases and J shed 5 bases, with 8 bases lying between them. CDR3 length: 11 residues.